Described below is a single T cell receptor beta chain sequence and its context. V was cut by 8 bases and J by 3 bases, with 17 bases left in between. Per the germline V gene, CDR1 is MNHEY and CDR2 is SMNVEV (reference sequence). The CDR3 is 14 residues long. This sample is part of a study of blood T cell repertoires in COVID-19. TCRdb keeps only in-frame clones here, not all; method: immunoSEQ multiplex PCR. The table shows roughly 500,000 clones, with 75% to 90% occurring only once. This clonotype was obtained from a human donor in a cohort sampled during active COVID-19. This chain uses TRBV27 with TRBJ2-7; D call uncertain. The sequencing input was peripheral blood. CDR3 sequence (DNA): TGTGCCAGCGCCAGTAGGCCGGAGAGCTACGAGCAGTACTTC. The encoded protein is CASASRPESYEQYF.